This TCR beta chain derives from a study of cytomegalovirus exposure and HLA in healthy donors. Whole-study context: Earlier, about 180 million T cells were analyzed, and over 95 million unique TCR beta sequences were found among them. There were 65 million to 85 million unique TCRs (from HLA-typed donors) in an early data release.

The primer mix had 60 Vbeta and 13 Jbeta primers. Clones were sequenced by immunoSEQ multiplex PCR, and TCRdb holds only the in-frame ones, with some missing. The sample has about 210,000 clones, 82% seen once. This CDR3 has 16 residues. Germline-derived CDR1 and CDR2 are MNHNS and SASEGT. Trimming cost V 1 base and J 3 bases, with 13 bases left between them. The material sequenced was PBMCs. The TCR sequence derives from a middle-aged man in good health and CMV-seropositive. The J gene is TRBJ2-4, the V gene TRBV6-1, with D hard to call. CDR3 amino acids: CASSEVGSSSKNIQYF. The CDR3 DNA reads TGTGCCAGCAGTGAAGTAGGTAGCTCGAGCAAAAACATTCAGTACTTC.